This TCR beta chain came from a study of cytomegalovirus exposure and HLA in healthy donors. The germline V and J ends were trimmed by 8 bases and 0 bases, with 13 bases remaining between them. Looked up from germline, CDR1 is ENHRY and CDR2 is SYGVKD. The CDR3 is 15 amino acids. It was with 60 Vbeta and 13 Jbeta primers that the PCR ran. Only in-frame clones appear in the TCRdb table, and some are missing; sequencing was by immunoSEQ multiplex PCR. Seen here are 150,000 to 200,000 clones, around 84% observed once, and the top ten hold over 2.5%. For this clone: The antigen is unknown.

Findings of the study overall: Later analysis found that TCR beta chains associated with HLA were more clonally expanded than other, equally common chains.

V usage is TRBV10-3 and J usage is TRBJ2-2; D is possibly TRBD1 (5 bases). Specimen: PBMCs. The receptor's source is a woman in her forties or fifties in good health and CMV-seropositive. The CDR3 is CAIGRAPTNTGELFF. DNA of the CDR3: TGTGCCATCGGCAGGGCTCCGACGAACACCGGGGAGCTGTTTTTT.